This T cell receptor (beta chain) was captured in a study of T cell responses to AZD1222 COVID-19 vaccine. Clones were read by immunoSEQ multiplex PCR, and TCRdb kept only the in-frame ones, dropping some. The profile covers 91,000 or so clones, with roughly 92% appearing a single time and under 3.5% taken by the ten largest. Notes on this clone: What it binds is not known.

The CDR3 extends over 14 amino acids. CDR1 is SGHRS and CDR2 is YFSETQ in the germline V gene. V lost 4 bases and J lost 3, with 14 bases in between. General study results and limits: With dominance at 160-218 and 743-854, vaccine-associated CD4 TCRs spanned spike. A rise in Spike-specific TCR breadth and depth followed two AZD1222 doses. Only five or six people who got AZD1222 tested seropositive at baseline.

The V call is TRBV5-1, the J call TRBJ2-7; D is possibly TRBD1 (6 bases). Material: peripheral blood, obtained 28 days after the second AZD1222 dose. The clonotype originates from an adult who received the AZD1222 COVID-19 vaccine. CDR3 in DNA: TGCGCCAGCAGCGAAAGATGGACAGTCTACGAGCAGTACTTC. It is translated as CASSERWTVYEQYF.